The entry below gives a single T cell receptor beta chain sequence along with its context. This record comes from a study of T cell changes during pregnancy in multiple sclerosis. Assay used: immunoSEQ multiplex PCR; TCRdb lists only in-frame clones, some missing. The table lists tens of thousands of clones, roughly 94% of them singletons. V lost 4 bases to trimming and J lost 5 bases, with 14 bases between them. This CDR3 region has 14 residues. CDR1 and CDR2 (germline): MNHEY, SMNVEV (reference sequence). This TCR derives from a female donor with multiple sclerosis, enrolled in a pregnancy study. The chain recombines TRBV27 with TRBJ2-5, with D possibly matching TRBD2 (5 bases). The input for sequencing was CD8+ T cells from peripheral blood mononuclear cells, taken before pregnancy. The CDR3 region has the DNA TGTGCCAGCAGTTCCTTACTTGGAGGCGAGACCCAGTACTTC. Protein: CASSSLLGGETQYF.